These 2 T cell receptor beta chains share one sample of origin, sequenced in a study of blood T cell repertoires in COVID-19. Only in-frame clones appear in the TCRdb table, and some are missing; sequencing was by immunoSEQ multiplex PCR. Among 75,000 to 90,000 clones listed, around 81% were seen once. Sequenced input: peripheral blood. The source of these receptors is a man older than 75 with active or convalescent COVID-19.

The chain couples TRBV5-6 to TRBJ1-2; D gene ambiguous. From germline, CDR1 is SGHDT and CDR2 YYEEEE. V was pared by 1 base and J by 1 base, with 11 bases between. The CDR3 runs to 15 residues. The CDR3 loop is CASSLQRRGNYGYTF. CDR3 DNA sequence: TGTGCCAGCAGCTTGCAACGGCGGGGTAACTATGGCTACACCTTC. Filled out from reference TRBV5-6 and TRBJ1-2, the complete variable domain reads DAGVTQSPTHLIKTRGQQVTLRCSPKSGHDTVSWYQQALGQGPQFIFQYYEEEERQRGNFPDRFSGHQFPNYSSELNVNALLLGDSALYLCASSLQRRGNYGYTFGSGTRLTVV.

The rearrangement joins TRBV3-1 (or the pseudogene TRBV3-2) to TRBJ2-3; 10 bases align to TRBD2. Germline values: CDR1 LGHDT, CDR2 YNNKEL (reference sequence). CDR3 length equals 15 residues. With 6 bases clipped from V and 8 bases from J, the junction kept 11 bases outside the gene matches. In nucleotides, the CDR3 is TGTGCCAGCAGGACCACTAGCGGGGCCACGGTTACGCAGTATTTT. It specifies CASRTTSGATVTQYF.